This T cell receptor (beta chain) was sequenced during a study of CD8 T cells in ankylosing spondylitis. This clonotype has a handful of counts. The antigen remains undetermined. The J segment lost 2 bases and the V segment lost 2 bases, leaving 12 bases of the junction unmatched. In germline, CDR1 is MGHRA, CDR2 YSYEKL. CDR3 length: 17 amino acids. In making TCR beta libraries, quantitative 5'-RACE with molecular barcodes was used. TCRdb reprocessed the 5' RACE reads via MiXCR and lists one record per CDR3 protein. The table has approximately 540,000 distinct CDR3 sequences, roughly 13% seen once. Notes on the study in general: Disease-linked clones displayed a CD8+ phenotype and appeared relatively rarely in peripheral blood. Past studies reported some motif variants in reactive arthritis synovial fluid and blood. A TCR beta motif of eight or nine highly homologous variants seemed to mark ankylosing spondylitis blood.

The rearrangement links TRBV4-1 to TRBJ2-7, with 7 bases matching TRBD2. This TCR was recovered from a male donor with ankylosing spondylitis. The sequenced sample consisted of blood, either unsorted or a sorted T cell fraction (not recorded which). The CDR3 sequence is CASSQPMGRELPYEQYF. In nucleotides, the CDR3 is TGCGCCAGCAGCCAACCGATGGGGCGGGAGTTACCCTACGAGCAGTACTTC.